The T cell receptor (beta chain) described here comes from a study of human T cells and chemical hapten exposure. Study as a whole: Minor pooled library volume differences mainly drove per-sample TCR yield variation.

This sample's time point: pre-sensitization, week 0. Treatment meaning: therapeutic diphenylcyclopropenone sensitization with weekly scalp DPC. MiXCR, run by TCRdb on the RACE reads, gives a single entry per CDR3 protein. This table has tens of thousands of distinct CDR3 sequences, 8% to 11% appearing once. Per germline, CDR1 KGHSH and CDR2 LQKENI. This CDR3 spans 15 amino acids. V was trimmed by 3 bases and J by 0 bases, leaving 8 bases between them. The TCR sequence derives from a man aged 30-40 years with alopecia areata. Some clones in this sample may be carry-over from other donors' samples. The chain uses TRBV18 and TRBJ1-4; TRBD1 is a possible D gene (5 bases). Source: whole blood, taken in connection with sensitization to the hapten diphenylcyclopropenone (DPC). The CDR3 coding sequence is TGTGCCAGCTCACCCGGGACGGCAACTAATGAAAAACTGTTTTTT. Translating gives CASSPGTATNEKLFF. Based on the CDR3 plus reference TRBV18 and TRBJ1-4, the full variable domain is NAGVMQNPRHLVRRRGQEARLRCSPMKGHSHVYWYRQLPEEGLKFMVYLQKENIIDESGMPKERFSAEFPKEGPSILRIQQVVRGDSAAYFCASSPGTATNEKLFFGSGTQLSVL.